The text below deals with one T cell receptor (beta chain). Its antigen is unidentified. The data belong to a study of T cell clonotyping in hematopoietic cell transplantation. The study's findings and limits: Graft donor and pretransplant recipient Inverse Simpson Index values predicted broader posttransplant TCR diversity. After transplant, recipient diversity fell while pathologically expanded clonotypes grew through day 180.

Recipients were bled about 28 days pretransplant and at posttransplant days 30, 100, 180. The protocol was immunoSEQ multiplex PCR, while the TCRdb copy is restricted to in-frame clones and leaves out a portion. This sample has 7,200 or so clones, with about nine tenths found just once. From germline, CDR1 is MDHEN and CDR2 SYDVKM. J was trimmed by 1 base and V by 7 bases; bases with no gene match: 3. The length of the CDR3 is 14 residues. Sequenced here: PBMCs, sampled 30 days after allogeneic stem cell transplant. The chain uses TRBV28 and TRBJ2-5; 10 bases fit TRBD2. This receptor was identified in a female patient aged 45-65 years who had an allogeneic stem cell transplant from an unrelated donor, so the T cells may come from the graft donor. Some clones in this sample may be carry-over from other donors' samples. The CDR3 DNA reads as TGTGCCAGCAAACTAGCGGGATCCCAAGAGACCCAGTACTTC. Protein product: CASKLAGSQETQYF.